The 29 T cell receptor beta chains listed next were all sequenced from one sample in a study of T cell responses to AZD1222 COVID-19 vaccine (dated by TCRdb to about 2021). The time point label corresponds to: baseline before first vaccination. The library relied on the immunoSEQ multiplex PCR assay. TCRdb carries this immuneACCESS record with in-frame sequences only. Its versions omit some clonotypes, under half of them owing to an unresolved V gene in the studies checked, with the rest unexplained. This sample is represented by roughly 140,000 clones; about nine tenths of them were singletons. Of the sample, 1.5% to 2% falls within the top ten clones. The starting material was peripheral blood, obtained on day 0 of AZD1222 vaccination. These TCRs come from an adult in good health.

The CDR3 here is CASSFGSTYEQYF. The DNA for the CDR3 is TGTGCCAGCAGCTTCGGATCCACCTACGAGCAGTACTTC. This chain connects TRBV7-2 to TRBJ2-7; no clear D gene. The germline gives CDR1 SGHTA, CDR2 FQGNSA. The V gene lost 3 bases and the J gene lost 2 bases, with 8 bases spanning the gap. This CDR3 is built from 13 residues.

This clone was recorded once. CDR3: CASSLSRGGLAAREQYF. Here the CDR3 DNA reads TGTGCCAGCAGCTTATCCAGAGGGGGACTAGCGGCTCGCGAGCAGTACTTC. The chain uses TRBV7-9 and TRBJ2-7, with 11 bases aligning to TRBD2. This CDR3 region has 17 residues. The germline V gene has CDR1 SEHNR and CDR2 FQNEAQ (reference sequence). J gave up 6 bases and V 2 bases, and 12 bases lay outside the gene matches. Based on the CDR3 plus reference TRBV7-9 and TRBJ2-7, the full variable domain is DTGVSQNPRHKITKRGQNVTFRCDPISEHNRLYWYRQTLGQGPEFLTYFQNEAQLEKSRLLSDRFSAERPKGSFSTLEIQRTEQGDSAMYLCASSLSRGGLAAREQYFGPGTRLTVT.

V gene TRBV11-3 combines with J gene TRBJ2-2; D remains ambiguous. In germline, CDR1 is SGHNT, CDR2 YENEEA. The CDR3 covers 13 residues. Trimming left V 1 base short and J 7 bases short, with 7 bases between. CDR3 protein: CASSLGDGGELFF. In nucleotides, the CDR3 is TGTGCCAGCAGCTTAGGGGATGGCGGGGAGCTGTTTTTT.

The CDR3 loop is CAISGQGAAGELFF. The DNA for the CDR3 is TGTGCCATCAGCGGACAGGGGGCGGCCGGGGAGCTGTTTTTT. The rearrangement joins TRBV10-3 to TRBJ2-2, with 11 positions matching TRBD1. V trimming: 6 bases; J trimming: 6 bases; junction bases outside the gene matches: 3. The CDR3 length is 14 residues. Germline V gives CDR1 ENHRY, CDR2 SYGVKD.

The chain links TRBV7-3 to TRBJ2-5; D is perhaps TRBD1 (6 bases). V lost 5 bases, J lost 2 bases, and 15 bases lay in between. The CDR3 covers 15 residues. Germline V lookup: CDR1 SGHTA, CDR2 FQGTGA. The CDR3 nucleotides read TGTGCCAGCAGCGCGATTGGCAGGGGTCAAGAGACCCAGTACTTC. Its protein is CASSAIGRGQETQYF.

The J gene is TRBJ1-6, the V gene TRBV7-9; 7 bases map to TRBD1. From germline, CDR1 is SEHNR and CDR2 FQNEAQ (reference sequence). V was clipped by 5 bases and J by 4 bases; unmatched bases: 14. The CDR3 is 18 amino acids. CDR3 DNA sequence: TGTGCCAGCAGCCCAATAAATTTGGGGACAGCTTATAATTCACCCCTCCACTTT. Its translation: CASSPINLGTAYNSPLHF.

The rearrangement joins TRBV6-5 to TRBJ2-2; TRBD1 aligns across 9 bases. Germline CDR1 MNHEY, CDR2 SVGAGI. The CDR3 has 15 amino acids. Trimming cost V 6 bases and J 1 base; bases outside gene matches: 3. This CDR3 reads CASRWTGVNTGELFF. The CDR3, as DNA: TGTGCCAGCAGGTGGACAGGGGTGAACACCGGGGAGCTGTTTTTT.

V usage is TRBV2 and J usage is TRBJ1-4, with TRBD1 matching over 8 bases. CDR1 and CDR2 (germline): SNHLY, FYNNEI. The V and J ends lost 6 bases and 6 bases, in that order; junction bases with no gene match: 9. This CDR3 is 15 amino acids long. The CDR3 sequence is CASSAGTGPYEKLFF. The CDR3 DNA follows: TGTGCCAGCAGCGCTGGGACAGGACCTTATGAAAAACTGTTTTTT. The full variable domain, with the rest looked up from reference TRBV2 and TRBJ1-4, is EPEVTQTPSHQVTQMGQEVILRCVPISNHLYFYWYRQILGQKVEFLVSFYNNEISEKSEIFDDQFSVERPDGSNFTLKIRSTKLEDSAMYFCASSAGTGPYEKLFFGSGTQLSVL.

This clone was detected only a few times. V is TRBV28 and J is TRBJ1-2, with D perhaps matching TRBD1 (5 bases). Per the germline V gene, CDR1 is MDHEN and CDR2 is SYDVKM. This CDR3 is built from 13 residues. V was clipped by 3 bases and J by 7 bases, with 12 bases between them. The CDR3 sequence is CASSFSPGVGYTF. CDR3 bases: TGTGCCAGCAGTTTTTCGCCGGGGGTTGGCTACACCTTC.

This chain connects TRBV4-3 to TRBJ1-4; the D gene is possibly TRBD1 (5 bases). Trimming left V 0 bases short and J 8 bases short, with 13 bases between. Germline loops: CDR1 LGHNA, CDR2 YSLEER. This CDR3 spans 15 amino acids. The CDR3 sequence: CASSQESGTREKLFF. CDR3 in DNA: TGCGCCAGCAGCCAAGAGAGCGGGACTAGGGAAAAACTGTTTTTT.

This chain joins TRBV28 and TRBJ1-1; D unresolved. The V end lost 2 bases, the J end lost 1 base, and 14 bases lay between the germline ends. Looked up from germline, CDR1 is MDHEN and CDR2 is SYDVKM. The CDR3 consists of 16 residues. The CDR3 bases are TGTGCCAGCAGTTTAAGCCGGGCAGACCAGAACACTGAAGCTTTCTTT. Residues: CASSLSRADQNTEAFF.

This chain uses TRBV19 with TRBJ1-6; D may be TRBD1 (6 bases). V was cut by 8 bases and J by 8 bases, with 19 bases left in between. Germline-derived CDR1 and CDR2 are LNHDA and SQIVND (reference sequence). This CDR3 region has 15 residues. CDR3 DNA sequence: TGTGCCAGTCGAGACGGCGGGGGCCTTGATTCACCCCTCCACTTT. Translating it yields CASRDGGGLDSPLHF.

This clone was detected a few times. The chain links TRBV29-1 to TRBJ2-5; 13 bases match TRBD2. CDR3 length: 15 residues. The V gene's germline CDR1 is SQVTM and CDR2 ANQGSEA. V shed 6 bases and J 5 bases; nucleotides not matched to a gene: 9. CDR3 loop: CSVVTSGRRVETQYF. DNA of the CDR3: TGCAGCGTCGTGACTAGCGGGAGGAGGGTGGAGACCCAGTACTTC.

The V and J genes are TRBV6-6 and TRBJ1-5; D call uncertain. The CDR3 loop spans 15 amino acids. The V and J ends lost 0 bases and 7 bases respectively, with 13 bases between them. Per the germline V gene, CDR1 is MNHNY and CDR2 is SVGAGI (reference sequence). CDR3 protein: CASSYSDGVRQPQHF. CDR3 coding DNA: TGTGCCAGCAGTTACTCAGACGGTGTCCGCCAGCCCCAGCATTTT.

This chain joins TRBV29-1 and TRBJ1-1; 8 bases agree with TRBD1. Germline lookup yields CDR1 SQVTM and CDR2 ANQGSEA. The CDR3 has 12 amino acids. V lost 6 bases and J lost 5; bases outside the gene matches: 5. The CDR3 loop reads CSVGTGGTEAFF. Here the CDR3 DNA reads TGCAGCGTCGGGACAGGTGGGACTGAAGCTTTCTTT.

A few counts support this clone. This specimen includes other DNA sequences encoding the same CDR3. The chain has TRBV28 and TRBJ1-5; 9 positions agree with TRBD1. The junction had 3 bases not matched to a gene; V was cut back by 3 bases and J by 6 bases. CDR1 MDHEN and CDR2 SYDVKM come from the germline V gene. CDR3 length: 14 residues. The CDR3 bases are TGTGCCAGCAGTTTGGGACAGGGAATTCAGCCCCAGCATTTT. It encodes CASSLGQGIQPQHF.

CDR3 bases: TGTGCCAGCTCACTAGGGGCAGGATGGACTAATGAAAAACTGTTTTTT. Protein: CASSLGAGWTNEKLFF. The V gene is TRBV18, the J gene TRBJ1-4, with D tentatively TRBD1 (5 bases). V lost 4 bases, J lost 2 bases, and 14 bases lay in between. CDR1 is KGHSH and CDR2 is LQKENI in the germline V gene. This CDR3 contains 16 residues.

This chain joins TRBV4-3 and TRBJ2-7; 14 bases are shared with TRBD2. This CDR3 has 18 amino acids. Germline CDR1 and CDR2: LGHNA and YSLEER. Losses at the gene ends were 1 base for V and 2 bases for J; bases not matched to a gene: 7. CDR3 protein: CASSQATKGLAGAYEQYF. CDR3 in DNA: TGCGCCAGCAGCCAAGCTACAAAGGGACTAGCGGGAGCCTACGAGCAGTACTTC.

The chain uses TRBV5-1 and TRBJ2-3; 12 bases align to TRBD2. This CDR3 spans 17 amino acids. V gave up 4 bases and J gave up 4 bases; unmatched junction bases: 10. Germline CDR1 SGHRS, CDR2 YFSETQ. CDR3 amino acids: CASSVRTSGRLSDTQYF. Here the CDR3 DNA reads TGCGCCAGCAGCGTAAGAACTAGCGGGAGGTTATCAGATACGCAGTATTTT.

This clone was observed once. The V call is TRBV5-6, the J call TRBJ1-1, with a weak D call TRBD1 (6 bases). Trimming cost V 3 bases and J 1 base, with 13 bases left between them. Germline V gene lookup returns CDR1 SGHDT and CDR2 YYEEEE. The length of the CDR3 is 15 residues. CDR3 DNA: TGTGCCAGCAGCTCGACAGGAAAGGCGAACACTGAAGCTTTCTTT. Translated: CASSSTGKANTEAFF. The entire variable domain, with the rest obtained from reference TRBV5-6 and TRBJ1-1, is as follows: DAGVTQSPTHLIKTRGQQVTLRCSPKSGHDTVSWYQQALGQGPQFIFQYYEEEERQRGNFPDRFSGHQFPNYSSELNVNALLLGDSALYLCASSSTGKANTEAFFGQGTRLTVV.

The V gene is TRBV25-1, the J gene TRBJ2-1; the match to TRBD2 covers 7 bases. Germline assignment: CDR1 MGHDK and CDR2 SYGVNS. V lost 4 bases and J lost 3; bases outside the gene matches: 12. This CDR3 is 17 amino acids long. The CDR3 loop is CASSGVGAGEGYNEQFF. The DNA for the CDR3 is TGTGCCAGCAGTGGGGTTGGTGCGGGAGAGGGCTACAATGAGCAGTTCTTC.

The CDR3 loop reads CASSPGTETQYF. In DNA form, the CDR3 reads TGTGCCAGCTCACCAGGCACAGAGACCCAGTACTTC. V usage is TRBV18 and J usage is TRBJ2-5; D gene uncertain. The CDR3 runs 12 residues. V lost 2 bases and J lost 4, with 5 bases in between. Germline V gene lookup returns CDR1 KGHSH and CDR2 LQKENI.

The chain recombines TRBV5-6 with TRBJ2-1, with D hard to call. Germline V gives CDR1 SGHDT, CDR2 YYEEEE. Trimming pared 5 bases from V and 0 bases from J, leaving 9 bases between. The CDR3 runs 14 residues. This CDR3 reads CASRQGPSYNEQFF. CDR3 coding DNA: TGTGCCAGCAGGCAAGGGCCCTCCTACAATGAGCAGTTCTTC.

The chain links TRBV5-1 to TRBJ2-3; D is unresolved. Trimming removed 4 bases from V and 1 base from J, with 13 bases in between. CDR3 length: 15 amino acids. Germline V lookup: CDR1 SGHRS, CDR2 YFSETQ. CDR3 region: CASSVGTGRTDTQYF. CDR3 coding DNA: TGCGCCAGCAGCGTGGGAACGGGCCGCACAGATACGCAGTATTTT.

CDR3 coding DNA: TGTGCCAGCAGTTTAGTGGCGGGCTCTGAAGCTTTCTTT. Translating it yields CASSLVAGSEAFF. The chain links TRBV27 to TRBJ1-1; D unresolved. The CDR3 contains 13 residues. The ends were cut back, 2 bases at V and 6 bases at J, with 10 bases in the middle. CDR1 and CDR2 (germline): MNHEY, SMNVEV (reference sequence).

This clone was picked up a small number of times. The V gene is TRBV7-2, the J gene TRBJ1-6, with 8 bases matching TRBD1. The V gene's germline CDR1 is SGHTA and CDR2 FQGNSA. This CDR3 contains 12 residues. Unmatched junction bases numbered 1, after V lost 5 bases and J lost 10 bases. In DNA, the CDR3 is TGTGCCAGCAGCCGGACAGGGTCACCCCTCCACTTT. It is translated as CASSRTGSPLHF.

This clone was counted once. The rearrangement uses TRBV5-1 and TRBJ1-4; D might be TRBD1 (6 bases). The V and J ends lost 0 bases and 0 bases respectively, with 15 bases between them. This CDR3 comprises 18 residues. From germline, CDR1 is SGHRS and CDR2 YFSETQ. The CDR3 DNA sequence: TGCGCCAGCAGCTTGGGACAGGCGATATTGACAACTAATGAAAAACTGTTTTTT. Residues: CASSLGQAILTTNEKLFF.

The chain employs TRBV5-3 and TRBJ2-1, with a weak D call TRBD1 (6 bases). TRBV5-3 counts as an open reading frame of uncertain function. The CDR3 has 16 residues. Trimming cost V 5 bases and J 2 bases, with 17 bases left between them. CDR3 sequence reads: CARSALRGSAYNEQFF. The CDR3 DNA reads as TGTGCCAGAAGTGCTCTGAGGGGGAGTGCCTACAATGAGCAGTTCTTC.

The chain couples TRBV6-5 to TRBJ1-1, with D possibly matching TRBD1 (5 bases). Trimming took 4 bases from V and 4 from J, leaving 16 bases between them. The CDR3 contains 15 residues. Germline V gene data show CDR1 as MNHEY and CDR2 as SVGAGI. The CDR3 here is CASSLTGTQLTEAFF. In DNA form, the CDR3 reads TGTGCCAGCAGTTTAACCGGGACGCAGCTCACTGAAGCTTTCTTT.